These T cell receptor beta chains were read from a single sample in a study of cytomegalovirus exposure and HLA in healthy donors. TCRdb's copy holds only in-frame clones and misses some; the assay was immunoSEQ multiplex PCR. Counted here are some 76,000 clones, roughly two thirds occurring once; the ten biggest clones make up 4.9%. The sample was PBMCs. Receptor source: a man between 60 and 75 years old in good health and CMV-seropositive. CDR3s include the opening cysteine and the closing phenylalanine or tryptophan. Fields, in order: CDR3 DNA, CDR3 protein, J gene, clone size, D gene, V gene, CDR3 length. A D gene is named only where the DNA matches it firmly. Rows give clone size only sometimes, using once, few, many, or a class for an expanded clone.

CDR3nt: TGTGCCAGCAGTTACGATCCAGGGGGCTATGGCTACACCTTC; CDR3aa: CASSYDPGGYGYTF; j_gene: TRBJ1-2; abundance: NA; d_gene: TRBD1; v_gene: TRBV6-5; len: 14
CDR3nt: TGTGCCAGCAGCTTTGGGGGGGGCAACAATGAGCAGTTCTTC; CDR3aa: CASSFGGGNNEQFF; j_gene: TRBJ2-1; abundance: NA; d_gene: NA; v_gene: TRBV5-6; len: 14
CDR3nt: TGTGCCAGCAGCCTAAGGACAGGAGGGACTGAAGCTTTCTTT; CDR3aa: CASSLRTGGTEAFF; j_gene: TRBJ1-1; abundance: NA; d_gene: TRBD1; v_gene: TRBV9; len: 14
CDR3nt: TGTGCCAGCAGCCAAGGGACAGGGGGTCTCGAGCAGTACTTC; CDR3aa: CASSQGTGGLEQYF; j_gene: TRBJ2-7; abundance: NA; d_gene: TRBD1; v_gene: TRBV4-2; len: 14
CDR3nt: TGTGCCAGCAGTCTGGGGGGGGCAGGAAGCTACGAGCAGTACTTC; CDR3aa: CASSLGGAGSYEQYF; j_gene: TRBJ2-7; abundance: few; d_gene: NA; v_gene: TRBV6-5; len: 15
CDR3nt: TGTGCCAGCAGTGGGTTGGCGGGGGTCTACGAGCAGTACTTC; CDR3aa: CASSGLAGVYEQYF; j_gene: TRBJ2-7; abundance: few; d_gene: TRBD2; v_gene: TRBV25-1; len: 14
CDR3nt: TGTGCCAGTAGGACGGTAAGGGGGACCTACGAGCAGTACTTC; CDR3aa: CASRTVRGTYEQYF; j_gene: TRBJ2-7; abundance: NA; d_gene: NA; v_gene: TRBV19; len: 14
CDR3nt: TGTGCCAGCAGCTACACACGCACAGATACGCAGTATTTT; CDR3aa: CASSYTRTDTQYF; j_gene: TRBJ2-3; abundance: few; d_gene: NA; v_gene: TRBV11-3; len: 13
CDR3nt: TGTGCCAGCAAATACAGGGGAGTCTCCTACGAGCAGTACTTC; CDR3aa: CASKYRGVSYEQYF; j_gene: TRBJ2-7; abundance: NA; d_gene: TRBD1; v_gene: TRBV6-5; len: 14
CDR3nt: TGTGCCAGCAGCTTAGTAAGTAGCACCCTAGTCTACGAGCAGTACTTC; CDR3aa: CASSLVSSTLVYEQYF; j_gene: TRBJ2-7; abundance: NA; d_gene: NA; v_gene: TRBV11-3; len: 16
CDR3nt: TGTGCCAGCAGCAAAATAGCGAACTACAATGAGCAGTTCTTC; CDR3aa: CASSKIANYNEQFF; j_gene: TRBJ2-1; abundance: once; d_gene: NA; v_gene: TRBV28; len: 14
CDR3nt: TGTGCCAGCAGCGTTGATGGAGCAACTAATGAAAAACTGTTTTTT; CDR3aa: CASSVDGATNEKLFF; j_gene: TRBJ1-4; abundance: few; d_gene: NA; v_gene: TRBV6-4; len: 15
CDR3nt: TGCAGCGTTGAAGACGGCACAGGGAGTCATGGCTACACCTTC; CDR3aa: CSVEDGTGSHGYTF; j_gene: TRBJ1-2; abundance: NA; d_gene: NA; v_gene: TRBV29-1; len: 14
CDR3nt: TGCAGCGTTGAAGATCAGGGGTGGTATGCTTTCTTT; CDR3aa: CSVEDQGWYAFF; j_gene: TRBJ1-1; abundance: NA; d_gene: NA; v_gene: TRBV29-1; len: 12
CDR3nt: TGCGCCAGCAGTGATGGGGGGTCAGAAGAGACCCAGTACTTC; CDR3aa: CASSDGGSEETQYF; j_gene: TRBJ2-5; abundance: NA; d_gene: NA; v_gene: TRBV10-1; len: 14
CDR3nt: TGTGCCAGCCGCCTGGAGGACTACACAGATACGCAGTATTTT; CDR3aa: CASRLEDYTDTQYF; j_gene: TRBJ2-3; abundance: NA; d_gene: NA; v_gene: TRBV9; len: 14
CDR3nt: TGCGCCAGCAGCTTGGCCTCAGGATCCCTTTACGAGCAGTACTTC; CDR3aa: CASSLASGSLYEQYF; j_gene: TRBJ2-7; abundance: NA; d_gene: NA; v_gene: TRBV5-1; len: 15
CDR3nt: TGTGCCAGCAGCTTAGGCTACGATACGCAGTATTTT; CDR3aa: CASSLGYDTQYF; j_gene: TRBJ2-3; abundance: NA; d_gene: NA; v_gene: TRBV11-2; len: 12
CDR3nt: TGCGCCAGCAGCTCAGCTGCGGGGAGTGATTTCCTCCATGAGCAGTTCTTC; CDR3aa: CASSSAAGSDFLHEQFF; j_gene: TRBJ2-1; abundance: few; d_gene: NA; v_gene: TRBV5-1; len: 17
CDR3nt: TGCGCCAGCAAACTAGCGGGGGGCCCCCTCGAGCAGTACTTC; CDR3aa: CASKLAGGPLEQYF; j_gene: TRBJ2-7; abundance: NA; d_gene: TRBD2; v_gene: TRBV5-1; len: 14
CDR3nt: TGTGCCAGCAGCCCCAGCCAGACCAGGGGACAGGGGGACACCATATATTTT; CDR3aa: CASSPSQTRGQGDTIYF; j_gene: TRBJ1-3; abundance: few; d_gene: TRBD1; v_gene: TRBV14; len: 17
CDR3nt: TGTGCCAGCACCTTGGGACTAGCGGGAGGGCCGAGCTCCTACAATGAGCAGTTCTTC; CDR3aa: CASTLGLAGGPSSYNEQFF; j_gene: TRBJ2-1; abundance: NA; d_gene: TRBD2; v_gene: TRBV28; len: 19
CDR3nt: TGTGCCAGTAGTTTTCTCCGGAACAGGGGTTATGAGACCCAGTACTTC; CDR3aa: CASSFLRNRGYETQYF; j_gene: TRBJ2-5; abundance: NA; d_gene: TRBD1; v_gene: TRBV19; len: 16
CDR3nt: TGTGCCAGCAGCCCCACCGCAGGCGGGGCTGGAAACACCATATATTTT; CDR3aa: CASSPTAGGAGNTIYF; j_gene: TRBJ1-3; abundance: NA; d_gene: NA; v_gene: TRBV5-4; len: 16
CDR3nt: TGTTCCAGTTCGGGACTCGAGCAGTACTTC; CDR3aa: CSSSGLEQYF; j_gene: TRBJ2-7; abundance: few; d_gene: NA; v_gene: TRBV7-9; len: 10
CDR3nt: TGTGCCAGTAGTAGCGGAATACAAGAGACCCAGTACTTC; CDR3aa: CASSSGIQETQYF; j_gene: TRBJ2-5; abundance: NA; d_gene: NA; v_gene: TRBV19; len: 13
CDR3nt: TGTGCCAGCAGTCCATCCGGGACTAGGAAGGATGAGCAGTTCTTC; CDR3aa: CASSPSGTRKDEQFF; j_gene: TRBJ2-1; abundance: few; d_gene: TRBD2; v_gene: TRBV7-2; len: 15
CDR3nt: TGTGCCAGCAGCCTTTCTCAGGGATCACCCCTCCACTTT; CDR3aa: CASSLSQGSPLHF; j_gene: TRBJ1-6; abundance: NA; d_gene: NA; v_gene: TRBV11-2; len: 13
CDR3nt: TGCACCAGCAGCCAAGGGTCAGTGAGGGCCGAAATCCGCTCTAGCACAGATACGCAGTATTTT; CDR3aa: CTSSQGSVRAEIRSSTDTQYF; j_gene: TRBJ2-3; abundance: NA; d_gene: NA; v_gene: TRBV1; len: 21
CDR3nt: TGTGCCAGCACTCTGACTAGCGGGAATCAAGAGACCCAGTACTTC; CDR3aa: CASTLTSGNQETQYF; j_gene: TRBJ2-5; abundance: NA; d_gene: TRBD2; v_gene: TRBV28; len: 15
CDR3nt: TGTGCCAGCAGGCGGGGTGGGGGGGCGAACACTGAAGCTTTCTTT; CDR3aa: CASRRGGGANTEAFF; j_gene: TRBJ1-1; abundance: few; d_gene: NA; v_gene: TRBV6-5; len: 15
CDR3nt: TGTGCCAGCAGCTTACCGACAGACTTTTCCTACGAGCAGTACTTC; CDR3aa: CASSLPTDFSYEQYF; j_gene: TRBJ2-7; abundance: NA; d_gene: NA; v_gene: TRBV5-8; len: 15
CDR3nt: TGTGCCAGCGCCGTGGAGGGCAATCAGCCCCAGCATTTT; CDR3aa: CASAVEGNQPQHF; j_gene: TRBJ1-5; abundance: NA; d_gene: NA; v_gene: TRBV6-5; len: 13
CDR3nt: TGTGCCAGCAATTTTGTCCCGGGACAGGGAAGGGGAGAAAAACTGTTTTTT; CDR3aa: CASNFVPGQGRGEKLFF; j_gene: TRBJ1-4; abundance: NA; d_gene: TRBD1; v_gene: TRBV28; len: 17
CDR3nt: TGTGCCAGCAGCTTAGAAGAAAGACTAGCGGATGAGCAGTTCTTC; CDR3aa: CASSLEERLADEQFF; j_gene: TRBJ2-1; abundance: NA; d_gene: TRBD2; v_gene: TRBV13; len: 15
CDR3nt: TGTGCCAGCACCTCAGGGCTAGCGGGAGGGCTCAATGAGCAGTTCTTC; CDR3aa: CASTSGLAGGLNEQFF; j_gene: TRBJ2-1; abundance: NA; d_gene: TRBD2; v_gene: TRBV28; len: 16
CDR3nt: TGTGCCAGCAGTCTAGCGGGGGACCCCTACAATGAGCAGTTCTTC; CDR3aa: CASSLAGDPYNEQFF; j_gene: TRBJ2-1; abundance: few; d_gene: TRBD2; v_gene: TRBV6-5; len: 15
CDR3nt: TGTGCCAGCCAAAAAGACAGGGGACTCTCACCCCTCCACTTT; CDR3aa: CASQKDRGLSPLHF; j_gene: TRBJ1-6; abundance: NA; d_gene: TRBD1; v_gene: TRBV19; len: 14
CDR3nt: TGTGCCAGCAGCTTACAGCATGCGGAGGAGCAGTACTTC; CDR3aa: CASSLQHAEEQYF; j_gene: TRBJ2-7; abundance: medium-sized; d_gene: NA; v_gene: TRBV7-3; len: 13
CDR3nt: TGTGCCAGCAGCTTTGGGACAGGATTCGAGACCCAGTACTTC; CDR3aa: CASSFGTGFETQYF; j_gene: TRBJ2-5; abundance: NA; d_gene: TRBD1; v_gene: TRBV7-2; len: 14
CDR3nt: TGTGCCACCAGCGGCGGGAGGTTTAACACCGGGGAGCTGTTTTTT; CDR3aa: CATSGGRFNTGELFF; j_gene: TRBJ2-2; abundance: NA; d_gene: TRBD2; v_gene: TRBV15; len: 15
CDR3nt: TGTGCCAGCAGCTTGGCCCGCACAGGGTACAATGAGCAGTTCTTC; CDR3aa: CASSLARTGYNEQFF; j_gene: TRBJ2-1; abundance: NA; d_gene: NA; v_gene: TRBV5-4; len: 15
CDR3nt: TGTGCCAGCAGCCTAAACGCGGGGGTTACCACAGATACGCAGTATTTT; CDR3aa: CASSLNAGVTTDTQYF; j_gene: TRBJ2-3; abundance: NA; d_gene: TRBD2; v_gene: TRBV5-4; len: 16
CDR3nt: TGCGCCAGCAGCGCGTCTGGAAACACCATATATTTT; CDR3aa: CASSASGNTIYF; j_gene: TRBJ1-3; abundance: NA; d_gene: NA; v_gene: TRBV5-1; len: 12
CDR3nt: TGCAGCGTGGACGAGAACAGGGGGGGAGCTAACTATGGCTACACCTTC; CDR3aa: CSVDENRGGANYGYTF; j_gene: TRBJ1-2; abundance: NA; d_gene: TRBD1; v_gene: TRBV29-1; len: 16
CDR3nt: TGTGCCAGCACGTTAGGGCGGGTCGGCTACACCTTC; CDR3aa: CASTLGRVGYTF; j_gene: TRBJ1-2; abundance: NA; d_gene: NA; v_gene: TRBV13; len: 12
CDR3nt: TGTGCCAGCAGTCCAGGTGGGGGACAACTCTACGAGCAGTACTTC; CDR3aa: CASSPGGGQLYEQYF; j_gene: TRBJ2-7; abundance: few; d_gene: NA; v_gene: TRBV28; len: 15
CDR3nt: TGCGCCAGCACCCCCGCCCAGTACTCCTACAATGAGCAGTTCTTC; CDR3aa: CASTPAQYSYNEQFF; j_gene: TRBJ2-1; abundance: NA; d_gene: NA; v_gene: TRBV4-1; len: 15
CDR3nt: TGTGCCAGCAGCCTCCGCCGGAGCTCCTACAATGAGCAGTTCTTC; CDR3aa: CASSLRRSSYNEQFF; j_gene: TRBJ2-1; abundance: NA; d_gene: NA; v_gene: TRBV27; len: 15